These T cell receptor beta chains were read from a single sample in a study of Ad26.COV2.S vaccination and SARS-CoV-2 variants. Method: immunoSEQ multiplex PCR; TCRdb's copy keeps in-frame clones and lacks some. The repertoire holds approximately 480,000 clones, around nine tenths seen once, with about 13% in the top ten. The sequencing used peripheral blood, collected in a trial of Ad26.COV2.S vaccine versus placebo. These receptor sequences come from a person between 18 and 65 years old who received the Ad26.COV2.S COVID-19 vaccine or a placebo. CDR3s include the opening cysteine and the closing phenylalanine or tryptophan. D genes are given only for firm matches. Expanded clones get a size class; other rows say once, few or many, or leave the size out.

>13|TRBV6-6|-|TRBD1|TRBJ1-1
CASSAGQTTEAFF
TGTGCCAGCAGTGCGGGACAGACCACTGAAGCTTTCTTT
>17|TRBV9|-|TRBD2|TRBJ2-3
CASSPHPAGGGSDTQYF
TGTGCCAGCAGCCCCCACCCAGCGGGAGGGGGCTCAGATACGCAGTATTTT
>17|TRBV7-9|once|-|TRBJ1-2
CASSIGTGLLPKGGYTF
TGTGCCAGCAGCATTGGGACCGGACTCCTTCCTAAGGGTGGCTACACCTTC
>17|TRBV5-1|-|TRBD2|TRBJ2-1
CASSQTGLAGLDNEQFF
TGCGCCAGCAGTCAGACTGGGCTAGCGGGATTAGACAATGAGCAGTTCTTC
>15|TRBV5-6|-|-|TRBJ1-4
CASSFVGTGKEKLFF
TGTGCCAGCAGCTTTGTTGGCACCGGAAAAGAAAAACTGTTTTTT
>13|TRBV12-3/TRBV12-4|few|-|TRBJ2-3
CASSLGSTDTQYF
TGTGCCAGCAGTTTAGGGAGCACAGATACGCAGTATTTT
>13|TRBV7-2|-|-|TRBJ1-2
CASSSDLIYGYTF
TGTGCCAGCAGTTCCGACTTAATATATGGCTACACCTTC
>15|TRBV30|-|-|TRBJ2-7
CAWSPLGGVGYEQYF
TGTGCCTGGAGTCCACTCGGGGGAGTAGGCTACGAGCAGTACTTC
>13|TRBV12-3/TRBV12-4|-|-|TRBJ2-2
CASSFRDTGELFF
TGTGCCAGCAGTTTCAGGGACACCGGGGAGCTGTTTTTT
>13|TRBV27|-|-|TRBJ2-7
CASSVLRGDEQYF
TGTGCCAGCAGTGTCTTAAGGGGCGACGAGCAGTACTTC
>15|TRBV5-8|-|-|TRBJ2-7
CASSLGSTVLYEQYF
TGTGCCAGCAGCTTGGGGTCGACAGTCCTCTACGAGCAGTACTTC
>16|TRBV18|-|-|TRBJ1-3
CASSRASGEVRNTIYF
TGTGCCAGCTCACGGGCGAGCGGGGAAGTAAGAAACACCATATATTTT
>16|TRBV11-2|-|TRBD1|TRBJ2-7
CASSLVGRGTGDEQYF
TGTGCCAGCAGCTTAGTCGGGAGGGGGACAGGGGACGAGCAGTACTTC
>10|TRBV27|-|-|TRBJ2-4
CASGTYIQYF
TGTGCCAGCGGGACGTACATTCAGTACTTC
>16|TRBV18|-|-|TRBJ2-3
CASSPQDQGRSDTQYF
TGTGCCAGCTCACCACAGGACCAGGGCAGGTCAGATACGCAGTATTTT
>15|TRBV5-6|-|TRBD1|TRBJ2-1
CASSSRDRSNNEQFF
TGTGCCAGCAGCTCCCGGGACAGGAGCAACAATGAGCAGTTCTTC
>14|TRBV6-5|-|TRBD1|TRBJ1-2
CASGETGMDYGYTF
TGTGCCAGCGGGGAGACAGGGATGGACTATGGCTACACCTTC
>15|TRBV5-8|few|TRBD2|TRBJ2-7
CASSRGLAGVYEQYF
TGTGCCAGCAGCAGGGGACTAGCGGGAGTCTACGAGCAGTACTTC
>16|TRBV19|-|-|TRBJ1-1
CASSPGTPVSNTEAFF
TGTGCCAGTTCCCCCGGGACACCAGTATCTAACACTGAAGCTTTCTTT
>15|TRBV19|-|-|TRBJ1-2
CASMMQIGYNYGYTF
TGTGCCAGTATGATGCAGATCGGGTACAACTATGGCTACACCTTC
>15|TRBV7-8|-|-|TRBJ2-7
CASSFGRGLREEQYF
TGTGCCAGCAGCTTCGGGCGGGGCCTACGGGAAGAGCAGTACTTC
>14|TRBV18|once|TRBD1|TRBJ2-7
CASSRDRSTYEQYF
TGTGCCAGCTCACGGGACAGGAGTACCTACGAGCAGTACTTC
>15|TRBV24-1|few|TRBD1|TRBJ2-2
CATGWGTGNTGELFF
TGTGCCACCGGGTGGGGGACAGGGAACACCGGGGAGCTGTTTTTT
>14|TRBV6-5|-|-|TRBJ2-1
CASPRLGTYNEQFF
TGTGCCAGCCCTCGACTCGGGACCTACAATGAGCAGTTCTTC
>13|TRBV25-1|-|-|TRBJ1-2
CASSEYADYGYTF
TGTGCCAGCAGTGAATATGCTGATTATGGCTACACCTTC
>11|TRBV6-2/TRBV6-3|few|-|TRBJ2-7
CASSYDPEQYF
TGTGCCAGCAGTTACGACCCCGAGCAGTACTTC
>13|TRBV28|-|-|TRBJ2-5
CASRPQSLETQYF
TGTGCCAGCAGACCCCAGAGTTTAGAGACCCAGTACTTC
>10|TRBV28|-|-|TRBJ1-2
CATRQLGYTF
TGTGCCACGCGACAGCTTGGCTACACCTTC
>14|TRBV5-6|-|TRBD2|TRBJ2-7
CASSSLREGNEQYF
TGTGCCAGCAGCTCCTTGCGGGAGGGAAACGAGCAGTACTTC
>12|TRBV6-5|-|-|TRBJ2-5
CASSYFGETQYF
TGTGCCAGCAGTTACTTCGGAGAGACCCAGTACTTC
>15|TRBV10-3|-|-|TRBJ2-7
CATKRRVKVAYEQYF
TGTGCCACCAAGAGGCGGGTGAAGGTCGCCTACGAGCAGTACTTC
>13|TRBV19|once|-|TRBJ2-1
CASSILRGEEQFF
TGTGCCAGTAGTATACTCAGGGGGGAAGAGCAGTTCTTC
>13|TRBV5-1|-|-|TRBJ2-3
CASSLLPWDTQYF
TGCGCCAGCAGCCTACTCCCCTGGGATACGCAGTATTTT
>15|TRBV4-1|few|-|TRBJ1-5
CASSQALQTYQPQHF
TGCGCCAGCAGCCAAGCCCTCCAAACCTATCAGCCCCAGCATTTT
>11|TRBV29-1|-|-|TRBJ2-7
CSAFRGLEQYF
TGCAGCGCGTTCCGGGGTCTCGAGCAGTACTTC
>14|TRBV29-1|-|TRBD1|TRBJ1-2
CSARAGTGGTGYTF
TGCAGCGCCCGGGCCGGGACAGGGGGAACAGGCTACACCTTC
>16|TRBV27|-|-|TRBJ2-6
CASSSLTGVGANVLTF
TGTGCCAGCAGTTCCCTAACCGGGGTCGGGGCCAACGTCCTGACTTTC
>14|TRBV6-2/TRBV6-3|-|-|TRBJ1-1
CASSYAKGITEAFF
TGTGCCAGCAGTTATGCAAAGGGAATCACTGAAGCTTTCTTT
>14|TRBV5-1|many|-|TRBJ1-2
CASSLEGRSYGYTF
TGCGCCAGCAGCTTGGAGGGCAGATCCTATGGCTACACCTTC
>18|TRBV6-2/TRBV6-3|-|TRBD1|TRBJ1-4
CASSSPRTGWGTNEKLFF
TGTGCCAGCAGTTCGCCGAGGACAGGGTGGGGAACTAATGAAAAACTGTTTTTT
>13|TRBV29-1|-|-|TRBJ2-5
CSIRGPYQETQYF
TGCAGCATCAGGGGACCGTACCAAGAGACCCAGTACTTC
>15|TRBV28|once|-|TRBJ1-6
CASSFRDRDNSPLHF
TGTGCCAGCAGTTTCAGGGACCGAGATAATTCACCCCTCCACTTT
>13|TRBV19|-|-|TRBJ2-7
CASSDRVLGEQYF
TGTGCCAGTAGTGATAGGGTCCTCGGGGAGCAGTACTTC
>14|TRBV5-1|once|TRBD1|TRBJ2-7
CASSEFGTAYEQYF
TGCGCCAGCAGTGAGTTCGGGACAGCCTACGAGCAGTACTTC
>13|TRBV5-1|-|-|TRBJ2-5
CASSFGGGETQYF
TGCGCCAGCAGCTTCGGTGGAGGGGAGACCCAGTACTTC
>14|TRBV21-1|once|-|TRBJ1-4
CASSKVSSGVLVFF
TGTGCCAGCAGCAAAGTAAGCTCAGGGGTGTTGGTGTTTTTT
>12|TRBV7-9|many|-|TRBJ2-1
CASSLAAYEQFF
TGTGCCAGCAGCTTAGCTGCCTATGAGCAGTTCTTC
>15|TRBV6-2/TRBV6-3|-|-|TRBJ2-3
CASSYSGRPGDTQYF
TGTGCCAGCAGTTACTCAGGTAGACCGGGGGATACGCAGTATTTT
>19|TRBV28|-|-|TRBJ2-1
CASSLSTGAALSSYNEQFF
TGTGCCAGCAGTTTATCCACGGGAGCCGCCCTAAGCTCCTACAATGAGCAGTTCTTC
>16|TRBV9|-|TRBD1|TRBJ2-3
CASSGKTGVFMDTQYF
TGTGCCAGCAGCGGAAAGACAGGGGTTTTTATGGATACGCAGTATTTT
>16|TRBV4-1|-|TRBD1|TRBJ1-2
CASSQQGQGGSYGYTF
TGCGCCAGCAGCCAACAGGGACAGGGGGGGTCCTATGGCTACACCTTC
>17|TRBV19|many|-|TRBJ2-1
CASSIRGKTWSYNEQFF
TGTGCCAGTAGCATCAGGGGAAAGACTTGGTCCTACAATGAGCAGTTCTTC
>13|TRBV27|-|-|TRBJ2-1
CASSSVRGNEQFF
TGTGCCAGCAGTTCCGTCCGGGGAAATGAGCAGTTCTTC
>16|TRBV30|-|-|TRBJ1-4
CAWSVVRSLLGEKLFF
TGTGCCTGGAGTGTAGTAAGGAGCCTTTTAGGTGAAAAACTGTTTTTT